This T cell receptor (beta chain) was recovered during a study of blood T cell repertoires in COVID-19. About the study: The United States, Italy and Spain were the sources of the acute and convalescent COVID-19 samples. PBMCs, B-cell-depleted T cells, or T cells provided the cDNA or gDNA that made up the material.

The ends were cut back, 5 bases at V and 7 bases at J, with 9 bases in the middle. The CDR3 has 13 residues. Looked up from germline, CDR1 is LNHDA and CDR2 is SQIVND (reference sequence). Methods used by the authors: From reference gene primer amplification, estimates of nucleated cell counts were derived. The assay was immunoSEQ multiplex PCR, and TCRdb's table has in-frame clones only and misses some. The DNA was the basis for D and trimming; V, J and clone size are from that table. The sample lists about 250,000 clones; around 88% were seen once. This clone is a singleton in its sample. The genes are TRBV19 and TRBJ1-6; a possible D gene is TRBD1 (5 bases). What was sequenced was peripheral blood. This receptor was identified in a woman aged 30 to 39 with COVID-19, enrolled during active disease. DNA of the CDR3: TGTGCCAGTAGTTGGGGGGAAAATTCACCCCTCCACTTT. It specifies CASSWGENSPLHF.